Listed below are T cell receptor beta chains from one sample, sequenced in a study of T cells in Graves' hyperthyroidism and ophthalmopathy. From the multiplex PCR reads, TCRdb called clonotypes with MiXCR, one entry per CDR3 protein. This sample has around 560,000 distinct CDR3 sequences, with approximately 16% found just once. Specimen: blood. The receptors derive from a young woman with Graves' hyperthyroidism. Each CDR3 is given with its conserved first and last residue. The D gene is left open where the match is weak. Clone sizes are given selectively: once, few, many, or a class where the clone is expanded.

v_call,j_call,d_call,clone_size,cdr3_aa,cdr3_nt
TRBV7-9,TRBJ2-1,NA,NA,CASSLPRVEYNEQFF,TGTGCCAGCAGCCTCCCTAGAGTTGAGTACAATGAGCAGTTCTTC
TRBV19,TRBJ2-6,NA,few,CASRTGRGVSGANVLTF,TGTGCCAGTAGAACAGGGAGAGGTGTGTCTGGGGCCAACGTCCTGACTTTC
TRBV6-1,TRBJ2-7,NA,few,CASRVGLASEQYF,TGTGCCAGCAGAGTGGGTCTCGCCTCCGAGCAGTACTTC
TRBV9,TRBJ1-2,NA,many,CASSGGRNYGYTF,TGTGCCAGCAGCGGAGGACGGAACTATGGCTACACCTTC
TRBV12-3/TRBV12-4,TRBJ2-2,TRBD1,NA,CAFQGANGELFF,TGTGCCTTTCAGGGGGCTAACGGGGAGCTGTTTTTT
TRBV11-3,TRBJ2-2,TRBD1,NA,CASSPQGARELFF,TGTGCCAGCAGCCCACAGGGGGCCCGGGAGCTGTTTTTT
TRBV20-1,TRBJ2-7,TRBD1,many,CSARYLGTETYEQYF,TGCAGTGCTAGGTATCTCGGGACAGAAACCTACGAGCAGTACTTC
TRBV30,TRBJ1-4,NA,few,CAWSVRGFGEKLFF,TGTGCCTGGAGTGTACGGGGCTTCGGTGAAAAACTGTTTTTT
TRBV27,TRBJ2-1,TRBD2,many,CASSPVGLAGSNEQFF,TGTGCCAGCAGTCCCGTGGGACTAGCGGGTAGTAATGAGCAGTTCTTC
TRBV5-6,TRBJ1-2,NA,few,CASSLGPGGYTF,TGTGCCAGCAGCTTGGGGCCTGGTGGCTACACCTTC
TRBV15,TRBJ2-1,TRBD2,once,CATNYMRGDNDEQFF,TGTGCCACCAACTACATGCGGGGGGATAATGATGAGCAGTTCTTC
TRBV11-2,TRBJ2-3,TRBD2,many,CASSSRLAGGLSTQYF,TGTGCCAGCAGCAGTCGACTAGCGGGGGGGTTGAGTACGCAGTATTTT
TRBV2,TRBJ1-6,NA,many,CASSSGESSYNSPLHF,TGTGCCAGCAGTTCGGGAGAGAGCTCCTATAATTCACCCCTCCACTTT
TRBV20-1,TRBJ2-1,NA,NA,CSARTATRGLGNEQFF,TGCAGTGCTAGGACGGCCACTAGGGGCCTGGGGAATGAGCAGTTCTTC
TRBV5-6,TRBJ1-1,TRBD1,many,CASSLWDRAYSYTEAFF,TGTGCCAGCAGCTTGTGGGACAGGGCCTATTCCTACACTGAAGCTTTCTTT
TRBV7-9,TRBJ2-5,NA,NA,CASSLEGGGVQETQYF,TGTGCCAGCAGCTTAGAGGGGGGAGGGGTCCAAGAGACCCAGTACTTC
TRBV7-2,TRBJ1-1,NA,many,CASRAGLNTEAFF,TGTGCCAGCAGGGCGGGGCTGAACACTGAAGCTTTCTTT
TRBV6-1,TRBJ1-1,NA,many,CASSEAGEAFF,TGTGCCAGCAGTGAAGCAGGGGAAGCTTTCTTT
TRBV27,TRBJ2-2,NA,few,CASSLGPPEDTGELFF,TGTGCCAGCAGTTTAGGTCCCCCGGAGGACACCGGGGAGCTGTTTTTT
TRBV7-9,TRBJ1-2,NA,many,CASSSLPRYGYTF,TGTGCCAGCAGCTCCTTACCCCGATATGGCTACACCTTC
TRBV4-1,TRBJ2-7,TRBD2,few,CASSPTSGAYEQYF,TGCGCCAGCAGCCCGACTAGCGGGGCCTACGAGCAGTACTTC
TRBV2,TRBJ2-2,TRBD2,few,CASSDGGSGTGELFF,TGTGCCAGCAGTGATGGCGGGAGCGGAACCGGGGAGCTGTTTTTT
TRBV7-2,TRBJ2-5,TRBD2,many,CASSLGLAGEETQYF,TGTGCCAGCAGCTTAGGACTAGCGGGGGAGGAGACCCAGTACTTC
TRBV13,TRBJ2-4,TRBD2,NA,CASSVGTSWNIQYF,TGTGCCAGCAGCGTCGGGACTAGTTGGAACATTCAGTACTTC
TRBV29-1,TRBJ1-2,NA,few,CSVGGRTSNYGYTF,TGCAGCGTTGGGGGTAGGACTTCTAACTATGGCTACACCTTC
TRBV12-3/TRBV12-4,TRBJ2-2,TRBD2,NA,CASSPRASGGADNTGELFF,TGTGCCAGCAGTCCCCGAGCTAGCGGGGGGGCCGATAACACCGGGGAGCTGTTTTTT
TRBV20-1,TRBJ1-1,NA,NA,CSARDRGGTEAFF,TGCAGTGCTAGAGATCGTGGGGGCACTGAAGCTTTCTTT
TRBV4-2,TRBJ1-2,NA,NA,CASSHTRVEAKNYGYTF,TGTGCCAGCAGCCACACGAGAGTAGAGGCGAAAAACTATGGCTACACCTTC
TRBV7-2,TRBJ2-3,NA,many,CASSLAGLRSSTDTQYF,TGTGCCAGCAGCTTAGCGGGCCTCCGGAGTAGCACAGATACGCAGTATTTT
TRBV6-2/TRBV6-3,TRBJ2-3,TRBD1,few,CASSEDARGIIPDTQYF,TGTGCCAGCAGCGAGGACGCCAGGGGGATAATCCCAGATACGCAGTATTTT
TRBV11-2,TRBJ2-3,NA,many,CASSLSRTADTQYF,TGTGCCAGCAGCTTGTCTAGAACGGCGGATACGCAGTATTTT
TRBV7-9,TRBJ2-5,TRBD2,NA,CASLIAGASGTQYF,TGTGCCAGCTTGATAGCGGGGGCCTCGGGGACCCAGTACTTC
TRBV6-2/TRBV6-3,TRBJ2-5,TRBD2,few,CASSTDLRLAGGRETQYF,TGTGCCAGCAGTACCGACCTTAGACTAGCGGGGGGCCGGGAGACCCAGTACTTC
TRBV6-1,TRBJ1-5,TRBD1,few,CASSTRDRRPDADQPQHF,TGTGCCAGCAGTACCCGGGACAGGAGGCCCGACGCGGATCAGCCCCAGCATTTT
TRBV18,TRBJ2-7,NA,few,CASSPRGGDSYEQYF,TGTGCCAGCTCACCCCGAGGAGGAGACTCCTACGAGCAGTACTTC
TRBV5-1,TRBJ1-4,NA,NA,CASSGRVQGGEKLFF,TGCGCCAGCAGCGGTCGGGTGCAGGGAGGCGAAAAACTGTTTTTT
TRBV12-3/TRBV12-4,TRBJ1-3,NA,many,CASSRNTAISGNTIYF,TGTGCCAGCAGCAGGAACACGGCGATTTCTGGAAACACCATATATTTT
TRBV27,TRBJ2-1,NA,NA,CASTRTGEQFF,TGTGCCAGCACCCGAACGGGTGAGCAGTTCTTC
TRBV7-2,TRBJ2-5,NA,many,CASSKSHRQETQYF,TGTGCCAGCAGCAAAAGTCACAGGCAAGAGACCCAGTACTTC
TRBV28,TRBJ1-5,TRBD1,many,CASSLWRGQGNQPQHF,TGTGCCAGCAGTTTATGGAGGGGGCAAGGCAATCAGCCCCAGCATTTT
TRBV5-6,TRBJ1-4,NA,NA,CASSPGNEKLFF,TGTGCCAGCAGCCCCGGTAATGAAAAACTGTTTTTT
TRBV10-3,TRBJ1-1,NA,many,CATRGGFMNTEAFF,TGTGCCACCCGAGGGGGTTTCATGAACACTGAAGCTTTCTTT
TRBV7-9,TRBJ2-4,NA,few,CASTSDGGATAKNIQYF,TGTGCCAGCACGTCCGATGGTGGAGCGACGGCCAAAAACATTCAGTACTTC
TRBV12-3/TRBV12-4,TRBJ2-1,TRBD2,few,CASSKTSGGLLYNEQFF,TGTGCCAGCAGTAAGACTAGCGGGGGGCTTCTCTACAATGAGCAGTTCTTC
TRBV6-1,TRBJ1-5,NA,few,CASSLASRPQPQHF,TGTGCCAGCAGCCTGGCATCTAGGCCTCAGCCCCAGCATTTT
TRBV20-1,TRBJ1-5,NA,NA,CSTRRQENQPQHF,TGCAGTACTAGAAGACAGGAGAATCAGCCCCAGCATTTT
TRBV20-1,TRBJ2-3,NA,many,CSARNLAKSTDTQYF,TGCAGTGCTAGAAACCTAGCGAAAAGCACAGATACGCAGTATTTT
TRBV20-1,TRBJ1-6,NA,NA,CSARDRQTNSPLHF,TGCAGTGCTAGAGATCGGCAGACCAATTCACCCCTCCACTTT
TRBV2,TRBJ2-3,NA,many,CASRQGVGTDTQYF,TGTGCCAGCAGGCAGGGCGTAGGCACAGATACGCAGTATTTT
TRBV10-3,TRBJ2-7,NA,many,CAISESTALYEQYF,TGTGCCATCAGTGAGTCGACGGCTCTCTACGAGCAGTACTTC
TRBV20-1,TRBJ2-7,NA,NA,CSAIGGVGGQGHEQYF,TGCAGTGCTATCGGAGGTGTTGGGGGACAAGGCCACGAGCAGTACTTC
TRBV12-3/TRBV12-4,TRBJ1-4,NA,many,CASSSDSEKLFF,TGTGCCAGCAGTTCAGACAGTGAAAAACTGTTTTTT
TRBV24-1,TRBJ2-1,NA,NA,CATEAGGSYNEQFF,TGTGCCACCGAAGCGGGCGGCTCCTACAATGAGCAGTTCTTC
TRBV7-9,TRBJ1-2,NA,NA,CASSLGTLYGYTF,TGTGCCAGCAGCTTAGGAACCCTCTATGGCTACACCTTC